This TCR beta chain was sequenced in a study of follicular helper T cells after annual influenza vaccination. Trimming stripped 6 bases from V and 2 bases from J, with 16 bases between. The CDR3 sequence is 15 residues long. The germline CDR1 and CDR2 sequences are MNHEY and SMNVEV (reference sequence). Data came from immunoSEQ multiplex PCR; TCRdb stores just in-frame clones and leaves some out. The table includes roughly 10,000 clones, approximately 80% detected once. Sample: CXCR5- memory CD4+ T cells sorted from blood, taken 6 weeks after influenza vaccination. The clonotype was recovered from an adult who received the influenza vaccine. The chain is built from TRBV27 and TRBJ2-5; D tentatively fits TRBD1 or TRBD2 (5 bases each). In nucleotides, the CDR3 is TGTGCCAGCAGCCTGAGAGGGACGAGGCAAGAGACCCAGTACTTC. Its translation: CASSLRGTRQETQYF.